The rows below give T cell receptor beta chains drawn from one sample of a study of T-cell memory formation after mild COVID-19. From the 5' RACE reads, TCRdb called clonotypes with MiXCR, one entry per CDR3 protein. Of 250,000 to 300,000 distinct CDR3 sequences in the sample, 8% to 10% were seen once. The source material was PBMCs or a T cell subset sorted from them (not recorded which). These receptors originate from a man aged 18-30 years who had mild COVID-19 (a few samples of this study predate the infection). Cell type and time point are not known. CDR3s include the opening cysteine and the closing phenylalanine or tryptophan. The D gene is left open where the match is weak. Size is omitted from some rows. Given values are once, few, many or a class for expanded clones.

V gene	J gene	CDR3 length	clone size	D gene	CDR3 DNA	CDR3 protein
TRBV18	TRBJ1-1	14	NA	NA	TGTGCCAGCTCACCACCATTATTGGGCACTGAAGCTTTCTTT	CASSPPLLGTEAFF
TRBV27	TRBJ2-1	14	few	NA	TGTGCCAGCAGTTTCGGCAGGGCCTACAATGAGCAGTTCTTC	CASSFGRAYNEQFF
TRBV4-1	TRBJ1-5	15	few	NA	TGCGCCAGCAGCCGAAACCGGGACAACAATCAGCCCCAGCATTTT	CASSRNRDNNQPQHF
TRBV7-8	TRBJ2-1	14	NA	TRBD2	TGTGCCAGCAGCAAACTAGCGGATTACAATGAGCAGTTCTTC	CASSKLADYNEQFF
TRBV20-1	TRBJ2-1	13	many	TRBD2	TGCAGTGCTGGACTAGCGGGGGGACTAGAGCAGTTCTTC	CSAGLAGGLEQFF
TRBV5-1	TRBJ2-7	14	NA	NA	TGCGCCAGCAGCTTGGTAGACGAAAACTACGAGCAGTACTTC	CASSLVDENYEQYF
TRBV6-5	TRBJ2-3	14	NA	TRBD1	TGTGCCAGCAGAGACAGGGGAGTCACAGATACGCAGTATTTT	CASRDRGVTDTQYF
TRBV5-1	TRBJ2-3	13	many	NA	TGCGCCAGCCCCCCCCGGGGCCCAGATACGCAGTATTTT	CASPPRGPDTQYF
TRBV12-3/TRBV12-4	TRBJ1-4	16	few	NA	TGTGCCAGCAGACCCACAGGGCCCGCAACTAATGAAAAACTGTTTTTT	CASRPTGPATNEKLFF
TRBV4-2	TRBJ1-3	17	many	NA	TGTGCCAGCAGCGCCCGACGCTGGAATAACTCTGGAAACACCATATATTTT	CASSARRWNNSGNTIYF
TRBV20-1	TRBJ2-7	16	NA	NA	TGCAGTGCTAGAGATGAGGGGCTCCGGGCTCACCACGAGCAGTACTTC	CSARDEGLRAHHEQYF
TRBV15	TRBJ2-1	15	NA	TRBD2	TGTGCCACCGCGATAGCACTAGCGGCTTTCAATGAGCAGTTCTTC	CATAIALAAFNEQFF
TRBV14	TRBJ2-3	16	few	NA	TGTGCCAGCAGCCCTAACCCGGGGGCCGGGACAGATACGCAGTATTTT	CASSPNPGAGTDTQYF
TRBV20-1	TRBJ2-3	14	few	NA	TGCAGTGCTCGTAGAGGTTTTAGCACAGATACGCAGTATTTT	CSARRGFSTDTQYF
TRBV4-1	TRBJ2-1	15	NA	TRBD2	TGCGCCAGCAGCCTTCTATGGGGGACTAGCAATGAGCAGTTCTTC	CASSLLWGTSNEQFF
TRBV12-3/TRBV12-4	TRBJ2-4	15	NA	TRBD2	TGTGCCAGCAGCCCAAGACTAGCGGCCAAAAACATTCAGTACTTC	CASSPRLAAKNIQYF
TRBV5-1	TRBJ2-1	11	many	NA	TGCGCCAGCAGCCAGAACAATGAGCAGTTCTTC	CASSQNNEQFF
TRBV7-2	TRBJ2-3	14	few	TRBD2	TGTGCCAGCAGACAGCGGGGGCCCACAGATACGCAGTATTTT	CASRQRGPTDTQYF
TRBV7-2	TRBJ1-5	14	NA	NA	TGTGCCAGCAGCTTATTGGAGGGGCCTCAGCCCCAGCATTTT	CASSLLEGPQPQHF
TRBV10-3	TRBJ2-7	13	NA	NA	TGTGCCATCCATAAGGGGGGGGGCGACGAGCAGTACTTC	CAIHKGGGDEQYF
TRBV4-1	TRBJ1-5	16	many	TRBD1	TGCGCCAGCAGCCAAGGCCCCACAGGGGGCTGGCAGCCCCAGCATTTT	CASSQGPTGGWQPQHF
TRBV29-1	TRBJ2-3	13	many	TRBD2	TGCAGCGTTGAGGCGGGGGGGCCGTTTGCGCAGTATTTT	CSVEAGGPFAQYF
TRBV20-1	TRBJ2-1	15	few	NA	TGCAGTGCTAGAGTGGGCGCGGGCCACTACAATGAGCAGTTCTTC	CSARVGAGHYNEQFF
TRBV24-1	TRBJ2-5	14	few	NA	TGTGCCACCAGTGAGCGTACAGGGACGGAGACCCAGTACTTC	CATSERTGTETQYF